This TCR beta chain was retrieved from a study of T cell responses to AZD1222 COVID-19 vaccine. Broader study findings: An increase in Spike-specific TCR breadth and depth was observed after two AZD1222 doses. Only 5 or 6 individuals given AZD1222 were seropositive at baseline. Clonal diversity was possibly underestimated, and white British individuals and females predominated among donors. Repertoire samples came only from after the peak T cell response.

V was pared by 3 bases and J by 7 bases, with 8 bases of the junction left unmatched. Per the germline V gene, CDR1 is SGDLS and CDR2 is YYNGEE. This CDR3 has 15 amino acids. Sequencing was performed with immunoSEQ multiplex PCR; in TCRdb, only in-frame clones are kept and a portion is missing. The table includes under 70,000 clones, around 84% detected once. As to this clone: Its antigen is still unknown.

This chain joins TRBV9 and TRBJ1-5; 9 bases agree with TRBD1. The sequences come from peripheral blood, collected on day 0 of AZD1222 vaccination. The receptor comes from an adult in good health. CDR3: CASSAGQGISQPQHF. The CDR3 nucleotides read TGTGCCAGCAGCGCCGGACAGGGGATCAGCCAGCCCCAGCATTTT.